This T cell receptor (beta chain) stems from a study of T cell repertoires in cytomegalovirus infection. Looking at the study overall: Public TCR beta signature analysis indicated the presence of both CMV infection and matching HLA type. The study, taken as a whole, reports: HLA-C-restricted CMV clonotypes gave the most frequent clonotype in two of eight donors.

TCRdb reanalysed the reads using MiXCR and keeps one entry per CDR3 protein. In the table there are under 200,000 distinct CDR3 sequences, roughly 22% of which are singletons. To note about this clonotype: Its cognate antigen is unknown.

The V and J ends lost 0 bases and 5 bases respectively, with 12 bases between them. The CDR3 sequence is 14 residues long. Germline CDR1 reads SGDLS; CDR2 reads YYNGEE. V is TRBV9 and J is TRBJ2-7; possibly TRBD2 for D (6 bases). The source was CD8+ T cells from cultured PBMCs, collected from culture after CMV antigen stimulation. The clonotype comes from a human donor in good health (CMV status not recorded). Some clones in this sample may be carry-over from other donors' samples. CDR3 sequence: CASSVGGGKDEQYF. CDR3 nucleotide sequence: TGTGCCAGCAGCGTAGGCGGAGGGAAGGACGAGCAGTACTTC.